One T cell receptor (beta chain) is described in this entry. The antigen remains unidentified. The repertoire was sequenced with immunoSEQ multiplex PCR; TCRdb's copy has only in-frame clones and lacks some. The data hold more than 2,000,000 clones, with approximately 95% observed a single time. Trimming took 1 base from V and 2 from J, leaving 14 bases between them. This CDR3 has 16 residues. Germline lookup yields CDR1 SGHAT and CDR2 FQNNGV. In the CD4+ fraction, cells were divided into CD45RA+ naive and CD45RA-negative memory subsets. The data were taken from a study of shared clonotypes between healthy human individuals. Study-wide results and limits: Naive subsets usually exceeded memory subsets in estimated richness.

Sequenced input: naive CD4+ T cells from PBMCs. Indicated subset: CD45RA+ positively selected. The J gene is TRBJ1-2, the V gene TRBV11-2, with a possible D match to TRBD1 (6 bases). This receptor was obtained from a man between 18 and 35 years old in good health. Some clones in this sample may be carry-over from other donors' samples. DNA for the CDR3: TGTGCCAGCAGCTTAGGCCAGGGGCCGCCGAACTATGGCTACACCTTC. Encoded protein: CASSLGQGPPNYGYTF.